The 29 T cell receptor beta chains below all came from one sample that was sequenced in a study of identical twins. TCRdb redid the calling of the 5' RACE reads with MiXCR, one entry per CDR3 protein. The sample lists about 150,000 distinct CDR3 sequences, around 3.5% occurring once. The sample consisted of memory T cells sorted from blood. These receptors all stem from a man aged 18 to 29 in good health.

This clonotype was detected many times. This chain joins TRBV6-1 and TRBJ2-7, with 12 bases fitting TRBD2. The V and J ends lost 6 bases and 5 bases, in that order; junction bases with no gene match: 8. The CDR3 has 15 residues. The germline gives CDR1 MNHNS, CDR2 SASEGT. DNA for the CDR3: TGTGCCAGCAGGATGACTAGCGGGGGTGGCAACGAGCAGTACTTC. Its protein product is CASRMTSGGGNEQYF.

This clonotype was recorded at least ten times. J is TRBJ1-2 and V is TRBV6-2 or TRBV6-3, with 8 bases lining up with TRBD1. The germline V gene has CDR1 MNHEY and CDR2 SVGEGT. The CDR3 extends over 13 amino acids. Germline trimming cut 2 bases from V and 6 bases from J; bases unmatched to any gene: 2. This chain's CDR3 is CASSYRTGNGYTF. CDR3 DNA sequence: TGTGCCAGCAGTTACCGGACAGGGAATGGCTACACCTTC.

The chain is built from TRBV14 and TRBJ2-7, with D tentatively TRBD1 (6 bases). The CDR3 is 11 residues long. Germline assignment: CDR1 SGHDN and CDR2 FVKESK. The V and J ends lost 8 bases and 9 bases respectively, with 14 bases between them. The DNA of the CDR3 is TGTGCCAGCGCCCGTTGGGGGCGGCAGTACTTC. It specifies CASARWGRQYF. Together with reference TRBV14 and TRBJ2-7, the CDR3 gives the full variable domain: EAGVTQFPSHSVIEKGQTVTLRCDPISGHDNLYWYRRVMGKEIKFLLHFVKESKQDESGMPNNRFLAERTGGTYSTLKVQPAELEDSGVYFCASARWGRQYFGPGTRLTVT.

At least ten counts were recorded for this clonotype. CDR3 region: CASSLLSGNSPLHF. CDR3 sequence (DNA): TGTGCCAGCAGCTTACTTTCTGGGAATTCACCCCTCCACTTT. The chain recombines TRBV7-2 with TRBJ1-6; D not certain. Germline loops: CDR1 SGHTA, CDR2 FQGNSA. V lost 2 bases, J lost 7 bases, and 9 bases lay in between. The CDR3 consists of 14 residues.

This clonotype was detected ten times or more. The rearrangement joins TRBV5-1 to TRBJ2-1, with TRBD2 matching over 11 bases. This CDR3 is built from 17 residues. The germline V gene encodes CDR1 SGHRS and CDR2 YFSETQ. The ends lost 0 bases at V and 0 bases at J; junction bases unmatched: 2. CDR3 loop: CASSLGTSGSSYNEQFF. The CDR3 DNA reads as TGCGCCAGCAGCTTGGGCACTAGCGGGAGCTCCTACAATGAGCAGTTCTTC.

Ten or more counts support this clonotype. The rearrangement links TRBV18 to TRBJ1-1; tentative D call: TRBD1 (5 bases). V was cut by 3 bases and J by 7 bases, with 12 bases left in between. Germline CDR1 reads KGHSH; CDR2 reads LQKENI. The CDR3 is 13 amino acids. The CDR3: CASSPLGEGEAFF. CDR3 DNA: TGTGCCAGCTCACCCCTGGGGGAGGGTGAAGCTTTCTTT.

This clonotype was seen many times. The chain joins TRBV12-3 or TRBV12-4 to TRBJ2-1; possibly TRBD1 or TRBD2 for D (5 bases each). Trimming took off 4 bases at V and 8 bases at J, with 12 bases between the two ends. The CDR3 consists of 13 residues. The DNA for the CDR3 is TGTGCCAGCAGTTCTGCAGGGACGTATGAGCAGTTCTTC. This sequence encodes CASSSAGTYEQFF.

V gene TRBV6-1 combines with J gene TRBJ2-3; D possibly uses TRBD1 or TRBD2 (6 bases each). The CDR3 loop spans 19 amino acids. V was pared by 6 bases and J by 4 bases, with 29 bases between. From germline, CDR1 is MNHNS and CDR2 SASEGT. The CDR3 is CASSPQDFRGQEGADTQYF. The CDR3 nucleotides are TGTGCCAGCAGCCCGCAAGACTTCAGGGGCCAGGAGGGAGCAGATACGCAGTATTTT.

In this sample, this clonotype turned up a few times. CDR3 in DNA: TGCGCCAGCAGGACCGAATCAAACTACGAGCAGTACGTC. This translates into CASRTESNYEQYV. The chain combines TRBV23-1 with TRBJ2-7, with D uncertain. TRBV23-1 is an ORF; its function is uncertain. V lost 6 bases, J lost 3 bases, and 12 bases lay in between. The CDR3 runs to 13 residues.

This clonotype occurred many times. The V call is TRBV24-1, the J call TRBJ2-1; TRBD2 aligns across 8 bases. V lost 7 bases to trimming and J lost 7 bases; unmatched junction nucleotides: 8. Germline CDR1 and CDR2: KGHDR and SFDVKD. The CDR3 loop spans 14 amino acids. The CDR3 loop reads CATRKSGSLNEQFF. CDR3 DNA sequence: TGTGCCACCAGGAAGAGCGGGAGTTTAAATGAGCAGTTCTTC.

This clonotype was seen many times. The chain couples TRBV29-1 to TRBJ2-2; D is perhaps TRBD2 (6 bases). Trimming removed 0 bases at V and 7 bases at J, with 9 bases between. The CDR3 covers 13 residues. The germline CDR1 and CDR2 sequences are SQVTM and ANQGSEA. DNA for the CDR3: TGCAGCGTTGAAGATTTAGCGGTCGGGGAGCTGTTTTTT. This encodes CSVEDLAVGELFF.

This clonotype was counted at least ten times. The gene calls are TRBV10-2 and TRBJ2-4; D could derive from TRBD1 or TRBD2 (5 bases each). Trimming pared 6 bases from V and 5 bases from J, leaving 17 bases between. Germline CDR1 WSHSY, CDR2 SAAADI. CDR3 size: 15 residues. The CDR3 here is CASSDPPGAENIQYF. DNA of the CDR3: TGCGCCAGCAGCGACCCCCCCGGGGCGGAAAACATTCAGTACTTC.

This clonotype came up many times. The CDR3 DNA follows: TGCAGTGCCGAAAGGACTAGCGAAGAGACCCAGTACTTC. It is translated as CSAERTSEETQYF. V is TRBV20-1 and J is TRBJ2-5; TRBD2 matches at 9 bases. The CDR3 sequence is 13 residues long. Germline lookup yields CDR1 DFQATT and CDR2 SNEGSKA (reference sequence). V was clipped by 6 bases and J by 3 bases; unmatched bases: 5.

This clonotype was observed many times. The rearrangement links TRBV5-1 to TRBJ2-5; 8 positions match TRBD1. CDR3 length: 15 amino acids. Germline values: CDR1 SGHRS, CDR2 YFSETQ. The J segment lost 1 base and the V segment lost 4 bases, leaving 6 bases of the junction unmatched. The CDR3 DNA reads TGCGCCAGCAGCCGTGACAGGGGAGTCCAAGAGACCCAGTACTTC. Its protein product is CASSRDRGVQETQYF.

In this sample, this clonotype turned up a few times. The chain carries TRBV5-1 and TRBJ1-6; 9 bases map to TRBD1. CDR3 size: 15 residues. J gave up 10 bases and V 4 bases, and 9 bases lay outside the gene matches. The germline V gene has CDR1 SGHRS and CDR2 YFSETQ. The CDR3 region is CASSRGQGYQSPLHF. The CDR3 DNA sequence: TGCGCCAGCAGCCGAGGACAGGGGTATCAGTCACCCCTCCACTTT.

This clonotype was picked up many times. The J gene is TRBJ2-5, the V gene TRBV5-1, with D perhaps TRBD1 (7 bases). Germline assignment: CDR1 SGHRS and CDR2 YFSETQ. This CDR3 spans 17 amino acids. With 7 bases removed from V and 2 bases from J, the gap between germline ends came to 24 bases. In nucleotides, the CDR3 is TGCGCCAGCCAACAGGGGTTGGACAGGACTATTCAAGAGACCCAGTACTTC. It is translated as CASQQGLDRTIQETQYF.

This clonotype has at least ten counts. The CDR3 is CASSLEGPVRSGANVLTF. The CDR3 DNA sequence: TGTGCCAGCAGCTTAGAAGGGCCAGTTCGCTCTGGGGCCAACGTCCTGACTTTC. V gene TRBV11-2 combines with J gene TRBJ2-6; D not resolved. The V gene lost 0 bases and the J gene lost 0 bases, with 12 bases spanning the gap. The germline V gene encodes CDR1 SGHAT and CDR2 FQNNGV. The CDR3 is made up of 18 amino acids.

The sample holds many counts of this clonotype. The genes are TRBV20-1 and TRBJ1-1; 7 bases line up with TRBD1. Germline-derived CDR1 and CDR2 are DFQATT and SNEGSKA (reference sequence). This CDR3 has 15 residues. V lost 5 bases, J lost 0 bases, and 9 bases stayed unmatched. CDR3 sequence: CSAATGRGMNTEAFF. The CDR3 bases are TGCAGTGCTGCGACAGGGAGGGGTATGAACACTGAAGCTTTCTTT.

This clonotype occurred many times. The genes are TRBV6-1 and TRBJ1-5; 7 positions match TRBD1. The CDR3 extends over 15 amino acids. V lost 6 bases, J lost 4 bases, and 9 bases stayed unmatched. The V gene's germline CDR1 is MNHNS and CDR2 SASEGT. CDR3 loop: CASSRTGTANQPQHF. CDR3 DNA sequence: TGTGCCAGCAGCCGGACCGGGACAGCAAATCAGCCCCAGCATTTT.

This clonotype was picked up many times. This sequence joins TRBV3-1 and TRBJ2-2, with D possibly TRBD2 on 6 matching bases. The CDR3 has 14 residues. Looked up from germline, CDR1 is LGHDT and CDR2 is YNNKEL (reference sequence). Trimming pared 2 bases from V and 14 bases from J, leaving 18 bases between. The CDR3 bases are TGTGCCAGCAGCCAACAAGCGGCGCGGGGAGGACTGTTTTTT. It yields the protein CASSQQAARGGLFF. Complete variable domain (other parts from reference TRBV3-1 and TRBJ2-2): DTAVSQTPKYLVTQMGNDKSIKCEQNLGHDTMYWYKQDSKKFLKIMFSYNNKELIINETVPNRFSPKSPDKAHLNLHINSLELGDSAVYFCASSQQAARGGLFFGEGSRLTVL.

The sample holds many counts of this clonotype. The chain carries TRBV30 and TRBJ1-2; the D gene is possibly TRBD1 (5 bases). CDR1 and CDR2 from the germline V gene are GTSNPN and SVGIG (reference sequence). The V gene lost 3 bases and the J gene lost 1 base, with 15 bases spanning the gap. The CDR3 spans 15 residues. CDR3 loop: CAWRTQELINYGYTF. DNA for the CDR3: TGTGCCTGGAGAACACAGGAGCTAATTAACTATGGCTACACCTTC.

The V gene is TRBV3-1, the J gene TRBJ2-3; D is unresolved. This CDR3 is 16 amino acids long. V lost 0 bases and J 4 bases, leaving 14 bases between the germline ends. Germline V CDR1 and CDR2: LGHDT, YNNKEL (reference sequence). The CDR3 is CASSQDSPVGSDTQYF. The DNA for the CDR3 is TGTGCCAGCAGCCAAGATAGCCCCGTGGGTTCAGATACGCAGTATTTT.

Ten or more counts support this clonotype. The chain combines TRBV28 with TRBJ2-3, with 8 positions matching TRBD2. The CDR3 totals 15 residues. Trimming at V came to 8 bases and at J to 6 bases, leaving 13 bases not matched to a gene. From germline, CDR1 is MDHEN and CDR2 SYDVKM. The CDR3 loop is CASPPAGGHRDTQYF. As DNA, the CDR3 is TGTGCCAGCCCCCCTGCGGGAGGCCACCGGGATACGCAGTATTTT.

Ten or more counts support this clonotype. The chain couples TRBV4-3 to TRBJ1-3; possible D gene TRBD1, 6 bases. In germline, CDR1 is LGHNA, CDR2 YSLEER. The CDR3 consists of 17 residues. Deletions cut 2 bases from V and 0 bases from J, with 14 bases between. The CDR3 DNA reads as TGCGCCAGCAGCCAACAGGGGACACGCCGCTCTGGAAACACCATATATTTT. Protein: CASSQQGTRRSGNTIYF.

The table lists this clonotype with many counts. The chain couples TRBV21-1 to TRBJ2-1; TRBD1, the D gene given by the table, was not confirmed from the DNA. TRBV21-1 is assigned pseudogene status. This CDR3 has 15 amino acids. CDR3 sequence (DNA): TGTGCCAGCAGCAAAATCTCTCGGGCGTGCAATGAGCAGTTCTTC. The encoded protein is CASSKISRACNEQFF.

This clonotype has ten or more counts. CDR3 protein: CASSAFFGVNFRTDTQYF. CDR3 sequence (DNA): TGTGCCAGCAGTGCTTTTTTCGGGGTAAACTTTCGCACAGATACGCAGTATTTT. V is TRBV6-1 and J is TRBJ2-3; possibly TRBD2 for D (5 bases). V lost 4 bases, J lost 1 base, and 21 bases lay in between. The length of the CDR3 is 18 residues. CDR1 is MNHNS, CDR2 SASEGT, per germline.

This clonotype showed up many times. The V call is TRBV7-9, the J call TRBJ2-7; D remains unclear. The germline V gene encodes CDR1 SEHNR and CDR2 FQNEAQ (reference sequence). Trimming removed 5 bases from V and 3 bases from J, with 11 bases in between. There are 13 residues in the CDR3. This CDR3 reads CASSPISRYEQYF. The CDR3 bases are TGTGCCAGCAGCCCTATTTCCCGCTACGAGCAGTACTTC.

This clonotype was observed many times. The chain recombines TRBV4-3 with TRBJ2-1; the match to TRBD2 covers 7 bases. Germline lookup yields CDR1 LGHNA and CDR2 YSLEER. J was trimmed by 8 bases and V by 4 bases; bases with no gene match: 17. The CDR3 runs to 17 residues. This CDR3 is CASSRVLSGAGAHEQFF. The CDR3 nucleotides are TGCGCCAGCAGCCGAGTCCTGTCTGGTGCGGGAGCCCATGAGCAGTTCTTC.

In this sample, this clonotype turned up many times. CDR3 protein: CASRRTDTQYF. CDR3 coding DNA: TGTGCCAGCAGACGCACAGATACGCAGTATTTT. This sequence joins TRBV4-2 and TRBJ2-3; D is unclear. This CDR3 contains 11 residues. The germline CDR1 and CDR2 sequences are LGHNA and YNFKEQ. V lost 6 bases and J 1 base, leaving 2 bases between the germline ends.